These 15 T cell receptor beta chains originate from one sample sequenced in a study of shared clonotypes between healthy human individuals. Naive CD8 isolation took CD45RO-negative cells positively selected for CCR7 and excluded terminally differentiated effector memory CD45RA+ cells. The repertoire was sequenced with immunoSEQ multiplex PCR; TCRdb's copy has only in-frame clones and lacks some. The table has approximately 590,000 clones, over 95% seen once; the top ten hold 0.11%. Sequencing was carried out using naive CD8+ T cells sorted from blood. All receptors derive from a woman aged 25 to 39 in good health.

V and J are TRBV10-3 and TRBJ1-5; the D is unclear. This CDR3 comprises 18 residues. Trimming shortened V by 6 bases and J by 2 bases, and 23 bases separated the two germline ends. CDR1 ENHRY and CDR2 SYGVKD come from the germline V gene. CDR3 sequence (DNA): TGTGCCATCAGGGCCGTTGGGTCCTCACCAGCTGGCAATCAGCCCCAGCATTTT. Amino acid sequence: CAIRAVGSSPAGNQPQHF.

CDR3 amino acids: CASSLLAGGPNEQFF. The CDR3 nucleotides read TGTGCCAGCAGCCTGCTAGCGGGAGGGCCCAATGAGCAGTTCTTC. This chain connects TRBV11-2 to TRBJ2-1; 12 positions agree with TRBD2. Looked up from germline, CDR1 is SGHAT and CDR2 is FQNNGV. This CDR3 region has 15 residues. V was pared by 5 bases and J by 6 bases, with 5 bases of the junction left unmatched.

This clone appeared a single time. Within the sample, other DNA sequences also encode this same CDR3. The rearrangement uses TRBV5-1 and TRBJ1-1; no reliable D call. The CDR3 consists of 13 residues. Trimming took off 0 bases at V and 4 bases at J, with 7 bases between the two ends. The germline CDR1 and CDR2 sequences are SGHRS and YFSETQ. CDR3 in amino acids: CASSLAGPTEAFF. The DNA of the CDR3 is TGCGCCAGCAGCTTGGCTGGGCCCACTGAAGCTTTCTTT.

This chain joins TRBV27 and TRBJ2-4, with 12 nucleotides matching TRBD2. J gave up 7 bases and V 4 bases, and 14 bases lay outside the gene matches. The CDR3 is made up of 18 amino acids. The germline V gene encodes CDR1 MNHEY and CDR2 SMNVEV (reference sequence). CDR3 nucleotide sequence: TGTGCCAGCAGTTCTCCTAACCCCAGGACTAGCGGGGAGAACATTCAGTACTTC. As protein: CASSSPNPRTSGENIQYF.

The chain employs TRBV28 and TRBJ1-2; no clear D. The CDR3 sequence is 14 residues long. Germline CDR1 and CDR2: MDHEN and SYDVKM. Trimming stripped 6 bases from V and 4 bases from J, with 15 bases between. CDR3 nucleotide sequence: TGTGCCAGCAGACCGACATTGCCCGGCTATGGCTACACCTTC. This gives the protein CASRPTLPGYGYTF.

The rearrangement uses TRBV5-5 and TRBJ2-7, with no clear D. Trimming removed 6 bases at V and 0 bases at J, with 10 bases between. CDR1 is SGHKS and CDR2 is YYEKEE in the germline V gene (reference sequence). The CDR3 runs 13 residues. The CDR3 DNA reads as TGTGCCAGCATCTCTGGCGGCTCCTACGAGCAGTACTTC. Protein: CASISGGSYEQYF.

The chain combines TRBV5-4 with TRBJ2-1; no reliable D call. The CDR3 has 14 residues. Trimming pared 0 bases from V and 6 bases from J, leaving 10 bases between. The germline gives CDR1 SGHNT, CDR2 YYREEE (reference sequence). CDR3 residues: CASSLDTPLNEQFF. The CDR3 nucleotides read TGTGCCAGCAGCTTGGATACACCTCTCAATGAGCAGTTCTTC. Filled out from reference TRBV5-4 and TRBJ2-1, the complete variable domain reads ETGVTQSPTHLIKTRGQQVTLRCSSQSGHNTVSWYQQALGQGPQFIFQYYREEENGRGNFPPRFSGLQFPNYSSELNVNALELDDSALYLCASSLDTPLNEQFFGPGTRLTVL.

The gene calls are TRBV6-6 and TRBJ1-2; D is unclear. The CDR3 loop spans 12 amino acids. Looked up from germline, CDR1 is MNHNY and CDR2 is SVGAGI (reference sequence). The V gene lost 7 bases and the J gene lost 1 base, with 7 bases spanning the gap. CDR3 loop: CASTGGNYGYTF. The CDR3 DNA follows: TGTGCCAGCACAGGAGGTAACTATGGCTACACCTTC.

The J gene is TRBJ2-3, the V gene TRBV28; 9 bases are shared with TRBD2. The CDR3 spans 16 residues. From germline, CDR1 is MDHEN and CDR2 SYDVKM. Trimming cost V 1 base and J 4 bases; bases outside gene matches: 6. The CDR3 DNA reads TGTGCCAGCAGTTTATACTCTAGCGGGGATGCAGATACGCAGTATTTT. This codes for CASSLYSSGDADTQYF.

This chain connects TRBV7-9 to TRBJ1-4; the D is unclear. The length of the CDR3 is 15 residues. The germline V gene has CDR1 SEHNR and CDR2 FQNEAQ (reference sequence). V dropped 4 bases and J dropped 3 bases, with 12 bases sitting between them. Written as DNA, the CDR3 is TGTGCCAGCAGCTCCCTAGCGGGAGCTAATGAAAAACTGTTTTTT. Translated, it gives CASSSLAGANEKLFF.

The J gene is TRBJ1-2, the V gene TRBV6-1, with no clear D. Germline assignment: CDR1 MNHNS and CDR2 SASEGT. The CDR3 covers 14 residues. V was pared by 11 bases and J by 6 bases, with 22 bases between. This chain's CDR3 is CAGGFTWVRDGYTF. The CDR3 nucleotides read TGTGCCGGAGGCTTTACGTGGGTCCGTGATGGCTACACCTTC.

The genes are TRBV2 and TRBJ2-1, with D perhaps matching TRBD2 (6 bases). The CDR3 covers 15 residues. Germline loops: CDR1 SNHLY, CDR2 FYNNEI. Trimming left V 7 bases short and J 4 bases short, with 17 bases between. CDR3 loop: CASTKGGKRYNEQFF. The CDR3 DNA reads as TGTGCCAGCACTAAGGGCGGGAAGCGATACAATGAGCAGTTCTTC.

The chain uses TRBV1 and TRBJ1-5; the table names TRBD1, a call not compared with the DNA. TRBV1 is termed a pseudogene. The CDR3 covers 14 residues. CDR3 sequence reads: CTRKGALGNQPQHF. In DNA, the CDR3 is TGCACCAGAAAGGGGGCTTTGGGCAATCAGCCCCAGCATTTT.

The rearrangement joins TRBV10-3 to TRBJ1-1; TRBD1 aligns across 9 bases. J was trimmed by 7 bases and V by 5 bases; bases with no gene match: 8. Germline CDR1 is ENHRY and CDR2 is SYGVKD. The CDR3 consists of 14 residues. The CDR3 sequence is CAISRRDRENEAFF. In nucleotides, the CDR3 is TGTGCCATCAGTCGCCGGGACAGGGAGAATGAAGCTTTCTTT.

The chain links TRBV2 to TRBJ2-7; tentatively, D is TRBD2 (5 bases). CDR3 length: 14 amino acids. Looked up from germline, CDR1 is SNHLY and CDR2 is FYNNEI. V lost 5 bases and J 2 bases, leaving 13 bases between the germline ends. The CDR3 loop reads CASSSRRETYEQYF. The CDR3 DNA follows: TGTGCCAGCAGTTCAAGAAGGGAGACCTACGAGCAGTACTTC.